These T cell receptor beta chains were read from a single sample in a study of blood T cell repertoires in COVID-19. The method was immunoSEQ multiplex PCR; TCRdb's version includes in-frame clones alone and lacks a portion of them. The table shows about 270,000 clones, with about 89% occurring only once. The sample was peripheral blood. Every receptor here comes from a man aged 35-49 years who had recovered from COVID-19. Each CDR3 is given with its conserved first and last residue. Each record gives: V gene, D gene, J gene, clone size, CDR3 DNA, CDR3 protein. D genes are given only for firm matches. The size entry is marked missing in some rows and otherwise reads once, few, many or a size class.

TRBV4-3,TRBD2,TRBJ2-3,.,TGCGCCAGCAGCCAAGGGAGCGGGAGGGCCAATCCAGATACGCAGTATTTT,CASSQGSGRANPDTQYF
TRBV9,TRBD1,TRBJ1-1,.,TGTGCCAGCAGCGTAGAGGCAGGGGGCGTCACACACCTCAGGAACACTGAAGCTTTCTTT,CASSVEAGGVTHLRNTEAFF
TRBV11-2,.,TRBJ2-5,.,TGTGCCAGCAGCTCTCAAGGCCAGGCGGGGCCGCGGTGGACCCAGTACTTC,CASSSQGQAGPRWTQYF
TRBV7-9,TRBD2,TRBJ2-1,.,TGTGCCAGCAGCTTTCCTAGGTCTAGCGGTAACAATGAGCAGTTCTTC,CASSFPRSSGNNEQFF
TRBV5-6,.,TRBJ1-4,.,TGTGCCAGCAGCTGGAGAGGACAGCATGAAAAACTGTTTTTT,CASSWRGQHEKLFF
TRBV9,.,TRBJ2-2,.,TGTGCCAGCAGCGTAGGGGGGGCCGGGGAGCTGTTTTTT,CASSVGGAGELFF
TRBV7-2,TRBD1,TRBJ2-7,.,TGTGCCAGCAGCTTAACCGGGACAGGGGGCGACGAGCAGTACTTC,CASSLTGTGGDEQYF
TRBV2,.,TRBJ2-1,many,TGTGCCATCTTCAAGACTGATTACAATGAGCAGTTCTTC,CAIFKTDYNEQFF
TRBV11-2,TRBD2,TRBJ2-7,.,TGTGCCAGCAGCTTAGACAGCGGGGGGACCTACGAGCAGTACTTC,CASSLDSGGTYEQYF
TRBV12-3/TRBV12-4,.,TRBJ2-3,.,TGTGCCAGCAGTTCCGGGACTCAGGATACGCAGTATTTT,CASSSGTQDTQYF
TRBV14,.,TRBJ1-1,.,TGTGCCAGCAGGACTCAATTGAACACTGAAGCTTTCTTT,CASRTQLNTEAFF
TRBV5-1,TRBD1,TRBJ1-6,few,TGCGCCAGCAGCTCCGGGACAGGGGGTTCACCCCTCCACTTT,CASSSGTGGSPLHF
TRBV29-1,.,TRBJ1-2,.,TGCAGCGTTGAGGGTGCGGGGAACTATGGCTACACCTTC,CSVEGAGNYGYTF
TRBV7-9,TRBD1,TRBJ1-2,.,TGTGCCAGCAGCTTCGCAGGGGACAGGGAAGGCTACACCTTC,CASSFAGDREGYTF
TRBV15,.,TRBJ2-7,.,TGTGCCACCGGGGCGGGAACTCCCTACGAGCAGTACTTC,CATGAGTPYEQYF
TRBV7-9,TRBD2,TRBJ2-3,.,TGTGCCAGCAGCTCCACTAGCGGGGGTGTAGATACGCAGTATTTT,CASSSTSGGVDTQYF
TRBV6-2/TRBV6-3,.,TRBJ2-7,.,TGTGCCAGCAGTAACCCACAAAGCGTGAGGACCTACGAGCAGTACTTC,CASSNPQSVRTYEQYF
TRBV10-3,TRBD2,TRBJ2-5,.,TGTGCCATCAGACCGGGACTACCGGGAGAGACCCAGTACTTC,CAIRPGLPGETQYF
TRBV27,TRBD2,TRBJ2-1,.,TGTGCCAGCAGGCTGCGTAGTGGCGGGAGCTTCTACAATGAGCAGTTCTTC,CASRLRSGGSFYNEQFF
TRBV21-1,.,TRBJ2-7,.,TGTGCCAGCAGCAAAGCGCGAGAAGAGCAGTACTTC,CASSKAREEQYF
TRBV7-3,.,TRBJ1-2,.,TGTGCCAGCAGCCCGACTCAGGGAAACTATGGCTACACCTTC,CASSPTQGNYGYTF
TRBV5-1,TRBD1,TRBJ2-2,.,TGCGCCAGCAGCTACCCGGGACAGGGAGGCGGGGAGCTGTTTTTT,CASSYPGQGGGELFF
TRBV18,.,TRBJ2-6,.,TGTGCCAGCTCACCATCTGGGGGCGCTGGGGCCAACGTCCTGACTTTC,CASSPSGGAGANVLTF
TRBV3-1/TRBV3-2,TRBD1,TRBJ1-1,.,TGTGCCAGCAGCCCCCCGCAGGGGGGGAACACTGAAGCTTTCTTT,CASSPPQGGNTEAFF
TRBV25-1,.,TRBJ2-7,.,TGTGCCAGCAGTGAATTCTCGGGCGAGCAGTACTTC,CASSEFSGEQYF
TRBV5-1,TRBD2,TRBJ2-2,.,TGCGCCAGCAGCAAGCGGGAGGGCTCAACCGGGGAGCTGTTTTTT,CASSKREGSTGELFF
TRBV3-1/TRBV3-2,.,TRBJ2-7,.,TGTGCCAGCAGCGACACGGGAACTAGGGTCGAGCAGTACTTC,CASSDTGTRVEQYF
TRBV6-5,.,TRBJ2-1,.,TGTGCCAGCAGGGGGACAAGCTCCTACAATGAGCAGTTCTTC,CASRGTSSYNEQFF
TRBV27,.,TRBJ1-4,.,TGTGCCAGCAGTTTATATAACAGAAATGAAAAACTGTTTTTT,CASSLYNRNEKLFF
TRBV19,.,TRBJ2-6,.,TGTGCCTCAACCTACCGCAGGCACTCTGGGGCCAACGTCCTGACTTTC,CASTYRRHSGANVLTF
TRBV3-1/TRBV3-2,.,TRBJ1-1,.,TGTGCCAGCAGCCAATCTCACAGGACGAACACTGAAGCTTTCTTT,CASSQSHRTNTEAFF
TRBV3-1/TRBV3-2,.,TRBJ1-1,.,TGTGCCAGCAGCCAAGAGAGCCCAGGGGAAGCTTTCTTT,CASSQESPGEAFF
TRBV5-5,.,TRBJ2-2,.,TGTGCCAGCAGTCTCGGAGGAACCGGGGAGCTGTTTTTT,CASSLGGTGELFF
TRBV7-2,TRBD2,TRBJ2-3,.,TGTGCCAGCAGCCGCGGGGGGGATACGCAGTATTTT,CASSRGGDTQYF
TRBV19,.,TRBJ1-2,.,TGTGCCAGTAGTGCTGCCAGGGTGAGTCCTTCTGGCTACACCTTC,CASSAARVSPSGYTF
TRBV9,.,TRBJ2-3,.,TGTGCCAGCAGCCCCCTTGGACACGCGCAGACAGATACGCAGTATTTT,CASSPLGHAQTDTQYF
TRBV5-6,.,TRBJ2-2,few,TGTGCCAGCAGCTTCCTGGGGCCCGGTGAGAAGATGTTTTTT,CASSFLGPGEKMFF
TRBV16,.,TRBJ1-3,.,TGTGCCAGCAGCAAACGGAATTTAGGGGCTGGAAACACCATATATTTT,CASSKRNLGAGNTIYF
TRBV5-1,.,TRBJ1-3,.,TGCGCCAGCAGCTTGGGGCAGTCTGGAAACACCATATATTTT,CASSLGQSGNTIYF
TRBV19,TRBD1,TRBJ1-1,.,TGTGCCAGTAGTATAGTCGGGACAGGGAACACTGAAGCTTTCTTT,CASSIVGTGNTEAFF
TRBV9,TRBD2,TRBJ2-7,.,TGTGCCAGCAGCCTCGGACCCGGGACTAGCGGGACCTTGAGCTCCTACGAGCAGTACTTC,CASSLGPGTSGTLSSYEQYF
TRBV6-6,.,TRBJ2-7,few,TGTGCCAGCAGTCCGGGATTCTCCTACGAGCAGTACTTC,CASSPGFSYEQYF
TRBV7-2,TRBD1,TRBJ2-2,.,TGTGCCAGCAGCGGCCGGACAGGGCGGACCGGGGAGCTGTTTTTT,CASSGRTGRTGELFF
TRBV12-3/TRBV12-4,.,TRBJ2-7,.,TGTGCCAGCAAGGGGGTCAGGCACGAGCAGTACTTC,CASKGVRHEQYF
TRBV12-5,.,TRBJ2-1,.,TGTGCTAGTGGTTTGAGGGAGGTGTACAATGAGCAGTTCTTC,CASGLREVYNEQFF
TRBV15,TRBD1,TRBJ2-1,.,TGTGCCACCATGGGGACAGGGTTCTACAATGAGCAGTTCTTC,CATMGTGFYNEQFF